A selection of T cell receptor beta chains follows, all from one sample in a study of blood T cell repertoires in COVID-19. TCRdb's copy holds only in-frame clones and misses some; the assay was immunoSEQ multiplex PCR. The sample holds almost 500,000 clones; 80% to 90% are singletons and the top ten take around 8%. Sequences were obtained from PBMCs or T cells enriched from blood (not recorded which). The origin of the receptors is a woman aged 55-69 years who had recovered from COVID-19. Both conserved end residues are part of each CDR3. A D gene is named only where the DNA matches it firmly. Not every row has a clone size; where given, it reads once, few, many or a size class.

d_gene,v_gene,abundance,j_gene,CDR3nt,CDR3aa
TRBD2,TRBV24-1,NA,TRBJ2-3,TGTGCCACCAGTGATTGGCTAGCGGGCAGCACAGATACGCAGTATTTT,CATSDWLAGSTDTQYF
TRBD1,TRBV9,NA,TRBJ1-1,TGTGCCAGCAGCGTAGCTGGTAAGACAGGGAGCACTGAAGCTTTCTTT,CASSVAGKTGSTEAFF
NA,TRBV5-1,NA,TRBJ2-3,TGCGCCAGCAGCTTGGGACTTCATTTTGGAGATACGCAGTATTTT,CASSLGLHFGDTQYF
NA,TRBV4-1,NA,TRBJ2-1,TGCGCCAGCAGCCAAGATGGGGGCCTTAGCGGGCCTCCCTACAATGAGCAGTTCTTC,CASSQDGGLSGPPYNEQFF
NA,TRBV3-1/TRBV3-2,NA,TRBJ1-3,TGTGCCAGCAGCCAAGGATCCGGGAGTAACACCATATATTTT,CASSQGSGSNTIYF
NA,TRBV27,NA,TRBJ2-3,TGTGCCAGCAGACGGGACTTTTACACAGATACGCAGTATTTT,CASRRDFYTDTQYF
TRBD1,TRBV7-2,NA,TRBJ1-5,TGTGCCAGCAGCTTAGTAGCAGGGGGAGGCAATCAGCCCCAGCATTTT,CASSLVAGGGNQPQHF
TRBD1,TRBV5-6,NA,TRBJ1-4,TGTGCCAGCAGCTTGGCGTCGACAGGGGGTAGTGAAAAACTGTTTTTT,CASSLASTGGSEKLFF
NA,TRBV18,NA,TRBJ2-5,TGTGCCAGCTCAACGAACGACGGCGGTGCCGAGACCCAGTACTTC,CASSTNDGGAETQYF
TRBD1,TRBV27,NA,TRBJ1-1,TGTGCCAGCAGCGACAGGGGGAACACTGAAGCTTTCTTT,CASSDRGNTEAFF
NA,TRBV4-1,few,TRBJ1-2,TGCGCCAGCAGCCAAGAGAGGCGGGGAAGGGGTGGCTACACCTTC,CASSQERRGRGGYTF
NA,TRBV24-1,once,TRBJ1-2,TGTGCCACCAGTGATTCCCCGGGCTATGGCTACACCTTC,CATSDSPGYGYTF
TRBD2,TRBV4-1,NA,TRBJ2-2,TGCGCCAGCAGGGTGCGTAACGGGGGGGCGGTCACCGGGGAGCTGTTTTTT,CASRVRNGGAVTGELFF
TRBD1,TRBV6-5,NA,TRBJ2-4,TGTGCCAGCACCACCGGGACAGGAAGAAACATTCAGTACTTC,CASTTGTGRNIQYF
NA,TRBV19,NA,TRBJ1-5,TGTGCCAGTAGTATCTTCCTCACAGGGAACTGGGATCAGCCCCAGCATTTT,CASSIFLTGNWDQPQHF
TRBD1,TRBV18,NA,TRBJ1-1,TGTGCCAGCTCACAAACCCGGGACAGGGGTTGGAACACTGAAGCTTTCTTT,CASSQTRDRGWNTEAFF
TRBD1,TRBV6-5,NA,TRBJ1-5,TGTGCCAGCAGAGGGGACAGCCTTATTACCCAGCCCCAGCATTTT,CASRGDSLITQPQHF
TRBD1,TRBV5-1,NA,TRBJ1-2,TGCGCCAGCAGCCGCGGACAGGGTGAGGGCTACACCTTC,CASSRGQGEGYTF
TRBD1,TRBV4-1,NA,TRBJ2-1,TGCGCCAGCAGCTACGCCGGGACAGGCCCTTTCAATGAGCAGTTCTTC,CASSYAGTGPFNEQFF
NA,TRBV15,NA,TRBJ1-5,TGTGCCACCAGCAGAGATTGGGGGACAAGTAGCAATCAGCCCCAGCATTTT,CATSRDWGTSSNQPQHF
NA,TRBV7-2,NA,TRBJ2-2,TGTGCCAGCAGCCGCGAAGCGGTCGGGGAGCTGTTTTTT,CASSREAVGELFF
TRBD1,TRBV10-1,NA,TRBJ2-3,TGCGCCAGCAGTGGGACAGGGGGCTCAGATACGCAGTATTTT,CASSGTGGSDTQYF
TRBD1,TRBV5-1,NA,TRBJ2-2,TGCGCCAGCAGCTTGGAAGGACAGGGGTTCACCGGGGAGCTGTTTTTT,CASSLEGQGFTGELFF
NA,TRBV6-6,NA,TRBJ1-1,TGTGCCAGCAGTTACTCCTCGGGGAGCAACACTGAAGCTTTCTTT,CASSYSSGSNTEAFF
NA,TRBV5-1,once,TRBJ1-2,TGCGCCAGCAGCTTGAACGGGGTGGACTATGGCTACACCTTC,CASSLNGVDYGYTF
NA,TRBV2,once,TRBJ1-1,TGTGCCAGCAGAATAGGGGGGGAAGGGACTGAAGCTTTCTTT,CASRIGGEGTEAFF